A single sample is the source of the 28 T cell receptor beta chains below, sequenced in a study of shared clonotypes between healthy human individuals. Clones were read by immunoSEQ multiplex PCR, and TCRdb kept only the in-frame ones, dropping some. The sample holds 2 million to 2.5 million clones, 90% to 96% seen once. Sequencing used naive CD4+ T cells sorted from blood. Subset described: CD45RA+ positively selected. These receptors all stem from a man between 18 and 29 years old in good health.

The CDR3, as DNA: TGTGCCAGCAGCTCCCCGAGGAGGGGTAATTACGAGCAGTACTTC. Its protein product is CASSSPRRGNYEQYF. This rearrangement joins TRBV5-6 to TRBJ2-7, with D possibly being TRBD2 (6 bases). CDR3 size: 15 residues. CDR1 and CDR2 (germline): SGHDT, YYEEEE. Trimming stripped 3 bases from V and 4 bases from J, with 17 bases between.

V and J are TRBV28 and TRBJ1-6; D is possibly TRBD1 (5 bases). The CDR3 sequence is 14 residues long. Germline V CDR1 and CDR2: MDHEN, SYDVKM. V was clipped by 2 bases and J by 8 bases, with 10 bases between them. CDR3 amino acids: CASSLRGFDSPLHF. The DNA for the CDR3 is TGTGCCAGCAGTTTACGGGGGTTTGATTCACCCCTCCACTTT.

The chain uses TRBV5-1 and TRBJ2-3; D gene ambiguous. Germline V gives CDR1 SGHRS, CDR2 YFSETQ. The V end was cut by 0 bases, the J end by 0 bases, with 11 bases between. The CDR3 runs 16 residues. The CDR3, as DNA: TGCGCCAGCAGCTTGGTAGTCCAGTCTAGCACAGATACGCAGTATTTT. Residues: CASSLVVQSSTDTQYF. Complete variable domain (other parts from reference TRBV5-1 and TRBJ2-3): KAGVTQTPRYLIKTRGQQVTLSCSPISGHRSVSWYQQTPGQGLQFLFEYFSETQRNKGNFPGRFSGRQFSNSRSEMNVSTLELGDSALYLCASSLVVQSSTDTQYFGPGTRLTVL.

This sequence joins TRBV6-5 and TRBJ2-7; TRBD1 or TRBD2 may be the D gene (6 bases each). Trimming stripped 6 bases from V and 3 bases from J, with 18 bases between. The CDR3 is made up of 15 amino acids. The V gene's germline CDR1 is MNHEY and CDR2 SVGAGI. In DNA form, the CDR3 reads TGTGCCAGCAGGCGCGGGACACCGGAACACTACGAGCAGTACTTC. Protein sequence: CASRRGTPEHYEQYF.

V is TRBV30 and J is TRBJ1-5; D gene unclear. Germline CDR1 reads GTSNPN; CDR2 reads SVGIG (reference sequence). V was trimmed by 5 bases and J by 3 bases, leaving 11 bases between them. The CDR3 covers 13 residues. The CDR3 sequence is CAWGGALNQPQHF. For the CDR3, the DNA is TGTGCCTGGGGCGGAGCGCTCAATCAGCCCCAGCATTTT.

The chain is built from TRBV7-9 and TRBJ2-1; possible D gene TRBD2, 5 bases. Trimming cost V 2 bases and J 3 bases, with 11 bases left between them. Germline loops: CDR1 SEHNR, CDR2 FQNEAQ (reference sequence). This CDR3 region has 15 residues. CDR3 protein: CASSLNERIYNEQFF. The CDR3 bases are TGTGCCAGCAGCTTAAACGAGCGGATCTACAATGAGCAGTTCTTC.

The chain carries TRBV6-5 and TRBJ1-1; weak D call: TRBD1 (5 bases). The CDR3 has 14 residues. Trimming removed 5 bases from V and 1 base from J, with 11 bases in between. In germline, CDR1 is MNHEY, CDR2 SVGAGI. CDR3 bases: TGTGCCAGCAGTGCCCCGGGACCGAACACTGAAGCTTTCTTT. It yields the protein CASSAPGPNTEAFF.

Comments on this clone: Other DNA sequences from this sample encode an identical CDR3 as well. The gene calls are TRBV30 and TRBJ2-1; no reliable D call. Germline loops: CDR1 GTSNPN, CDR2 SVGIG (reference sequence). V gave up 3 bases and J gave up 0 bases, with 15 bases separating them. This CDR3 is built from 16 residues. CDR3: CAWSPKGRGSYNEQFF. CDR3 DNA sequence: TGTGCCTGGAGCCCTAAGGGCCGCGGCTCCTACAATGAGCAGTTCTTC.

V gene TRBV30 combines with J gene TRBJ2-3; TRBD2 is a possible D gene (6 bases). Per the germline V gene, CDR1 is GTSNPN and CDR2 is SVGIG (reference sequence). This CDR3 spans 15 amino acids. Deletions cut 3 bases from V and 1 base from J, with 14 bases between. In nucleotides, the CDR3 is TGTGCCTGGAGGAGAGGCGGGACCCGCACAGATACGCAGTATTTT. This translates into CAWRRGGTRTDTQYF.

The V call is TRBV6-1, the J call TRBJ1-2; 7 bases fit TRBD1. The CDR3 length is 15 residues. The germline CDR1 and CDR2 sequences are MNHNS and SASEGT. V lost 6 bases and J lost 1; bases outside the gene matches: 8. CDR3 region: CASSQQGPRNYGYTF. CDR3 nucleotides: TGTGCCAGCAGCCAACAGGGGCCCCGTAACTATGGCTACACCTTC.

The chain has TRBV11-2 and TRBJ1-6; no definite D call. Deletions cut 1 base from V and 11 bases from J, with 9 bases between. In germline, CDR1 is SGHAT, CDR2 FQNNGV. This CDR3 contains 13 residues. The CDR3 DNA reads as TGTGCCAGCAGCTTAGTTGACGCGACACCCCTCCACTTT. Its protein product is CASSLVDATPLHF.

The J gene is TRBJ1-2, the V gene TRBV30; 9 nucleotides match TRBD1. The CDR3 length is 13 residues. The junction had 7 bases not matched to a gene; V was cut back by 2 bases and J by 9 bases. Looked up from germline, CDR1 is GTSNPN and CDR2 is SVGIG (reference sequence). CDR3 nucleotide sequence: TGTGCCTGGAGTCTCACAGGGGGCAAGCGCTACACCTTC. Translation gives CAWSLTGGKRYTF.

This chain connects TRBV12-5 to TRBJ2-3; 10 bases agree with TRBD1. The germline gives CDR1 LGHNT, CDR2 FRNRAP. V lost 5 bases and J lost 4; bases outside the gene matches: 18. CDR3 length: 19 amino acids. In DNA, the CDR3 is TGTGCTAGTGGTACCCTTCCCCGGGACAGGGGTCACTCGGCAGATACGCAGTATTTT. It encodes CASGTLPRDRGHSADTQYF. The variable domain in full, with the rest retrieved from reference TRBV12-5 and TRBJ2-3, is DARVTQTPRHKVTEMGQEVTMRCQPILGHNTVFWYRQTMMQGLELLAYFRNRAPLDDSGMPKDRFSAEMPDATLATLKIQPSEPRDSAVYFCASGTLPRDRGHSADTQYFGPGTRLTVL.

The chain carries TRBV6-1 and TRBJ1-2; D is perhaps TRBD1 (6 bases). The CDR3 loop spans 15 amino acids. Germline lookup yields CDR1 MNHNS and CDR2 SASEGT. V was clipped by 2 bases and J by 1 base, with 11 bases between them. As DNA, the CDR3 is TGTGCCAGCAGTGAAATTGGCAGGGGTAACTATGGCTACACCTTC. It specifies CASSEIGRGNYGYTF.

For this clone: Other DNA sequences from this sample encode an identical CDR3 as well. The chain carries TRBV18 and TRBJ1-6, with no clear D. Germline V lookup: CDR1 KGHSH, CDR2 LQKENI. V lost 1 base to trimming and J lost 2 bases, with 6 bases between them. The CDR3 consists of 15 residues. CDR3 amino acids: CASSPQGTYNSPLHF. CDR3 DNA: TGTGCCAGCTCACCACAGGGAACCTATAATTCACCCCTCCACTTT.

The chain uses TRBV11-1 and TRBJ1-1, with D perhaps TRBD1 (5 bases). There are 15 residues in the CDR3. Looked up from germline, CDR1 is SGHAT and CDR2 is FQDESV (reference sequence). V lost 2 bases to trimming and J lost 1 base, with 11 bases between them. CDR3 sequence reads: CASSLSSGGNTEAFF. The CDR3 DNA reads TGTGCCAGCAGCTTATCCAGCGGGGGGAACACTGAAGCTTTCTTT.

Points on this clone: The same CDR3 also results from other DNA sequences found in this sample. The CDR3 DNA is TGTGCCAGCAGCTCAGCGGGCCAAGAGACCCAGTACTTC. Translation gives CASSSAGQETQYF. V is TRBV11-2 and J is TRBJ2-5, with TRBD2 as a possible D gene (6 bases). CDR1 SGHAT and CDR2 FQNNGV come from the germline V gene. Trimming stripped 4 bases from V and 1 base from J, with 7 bases between. The CDR3 runs 13 residues.

V gene TRBV2 combines with J gene TRBJ1-5; D is unclear. The CDR3 is 15 amino acids. Germline CDR1 is SNHLY and CDR2 is FYNNEI. V gave up 7 bases and J gave up 2 bases, with 15 bases separating them. The CDR3 nucleotides are TGTGCCAGCACAGCAGTTTTTGGGGGCAATCAGCCCCAGCATTTT. As protein: CASTAVFGGNQPQHF.

The chain uses TRBV9 and TRBJ1-6; 8 bases line up with TRBD1. The CDR3 is made up of 17 amino acids. J gave up 7 bases and V 3 bases, and 12 bases lay outside the gene matches. CDR1 is SGDLS, CDR2 YYNGEE, per germline. The CDR3 sequence is CASSGGQGASNNSPLHF. DNA for the CDR3: TGTGCCAGCAGCGGTGGACAGGGCGCTTCGAACAATTCACCCCTCCACTTT.

The V gene is TRBV29-1, the J gene TRBJ2-5, with 7 bases that match TRBD1. V lost 3 bases and J lost 6; bases outside the gene matches: 4. The CDR3 totals 12 residues. Germline V lookup: CDR1 SQVTM, CDR2 ANQGSEA. The CDR3, as DNA: TGCAGCGTTGAGAGGGGGCCGAAGACCCAGTACTTC. This codes for CSVERGPKTQYF.

The V gene is TRBV11-2, the J gene TRBJ2-1; a possible D gene is TRBD2 (6 bases). The CDR3 contains 17 residues. Germline CDR1 is SGHAT and CDR2 is FQNNGV. The V and J ends lost 5 bases and 2 bases respectively, with 19 bases between them. The CDR3 here is CASSRWRGPRTYNEQFF. In DNA, the CDR3 is TGTGCCAGCAGCCGCTGGAGGGGCCCTCGCACCTACAATGAGCAGTTCTTC.

For the CDR3, the DNA is TGTGCCAGCACCAAGGCTGTTTCCTACGAGCAGTACTTC. This sequence encodes CASTKAVSYEQYF. V and J are TRBV6-1 and TRBJ2-7; D gene ambiguous. Between the trimmed V and J ends, which lost 7 bases and 1 base, there was a span of 11 bases. The CDR3 totals 13 residues. Germline assignment: CDR1 MNHNS and CDR2 SASEGT.

The chain carries TRBV5-8 and TRBJ2-7, with D perhaps given as TRBD1 or TRBD2 (6 bases each). This CDR3 contains 16 residues. V was trimmed by 3 bases and J by 2 bases, leaving 18 bases between them. Germline V gene sequence: CDR1 SGHTS, CDR2 YDEGEE. In nucleotides, the CDR3 is TGTGCCAGCAGCTCAGGACAGCGGAGGGCCACCTACGAGCAGTACTTC. Encoded protein: CASSSGQRRATYEQYF.

This clone was recorded once. Other DNA sequences of this sample code for an identical CDR3. V and J are TRBV30 and TRBJ1-2; no firm D call. Between the trimmed V and J ends, which lost 2 bases and 4 bases, there was a span of 8 bases. The germline CDR1 and CDR2 sequences are GTSNPN and SVGIG (reference sequence). This CDR3 contains 12 residues. CDR3 nucleotides: TGTGCCTGGAGTAAAGGTACCTATGGCTACACCTTC. Translating it yields CAWSKGTYGYTF.

On this clone itself: Other DNA sequences of this sample code for an identical CDR3. The gene calls are TRBV6-5 and TRBJ1-2, with D possibly TRBD1 on 5 matching bases. CDR1 is MNHEY and CDR2 is SVGAGI in the germline V gene. This CDR3 comprises 12 residues. Trimming pared 3 bases from V and 8 bases from J, leaving 10 bases between. The CDR3: CASSYSGGGYTF. The CDR3 region has the DNA TGTGCCAGCAGTTATTCCGGGGGGGGCTACACCTTC.

This chain joins TRBV5-4 and TRBJ2-1, with TRBD2 identical over 10 bases. The CDR3 is made up of 15 amino acids. CDR1 SGHNT and CDR2 YYREEE come from the germline V gene (reference sequence). With 2 bases clipped from V and 7 bases from J, the junction kept 6 bases outside the gene matches. CDR3: CASSLVGLAANEQFF. DNA of the CDR3: TGTGCCAGCAGCTTAGTCGGACTAGCGGCAAATGAGCAGTTCTTC.

V is TRBV11-2 and J is TRBJ1-2, with D possibly matching TRBD1 (5 bases). The CDR3 sequence is 15 residues long. Germline CDR1 SGHAT, CDR2 FQNNGV. V was clipped by 0 bases and J by 4 bases, with 12 bases between them. The DNA of the CDR3 is TGTGCCAGCAGCTTAGAGGAGGCGGGACTCTATGGCTACACCTTC. This codes for CASSLEEAGLYGYTF.

The rearrangement uses TRBV6-5 and TRBJ2-3; tentative D call: TRBD2 (6 bases). CDR1 MNHEY and CDR2 SVGAGI come from the germline V gene. The CDR3 has 14 residues. V lost 0 bases to trimming and J lost 10 bases, with 14 bases between them. Here the CDR3 reads CASSYSSGEKAQYF. CDR3 DNA: TGTGCCAGCAGTTACTCTTCGGGGGAGAAGGCGCAGTATTTT.